This T cell receptor beta chain emerged from a study of T cell responses to AZD1222 COVID-19 vaccine. Only in-frame clones appear in the TCRdb table, and some are missing; sequencing was by immunoSEQ multiplex PCR. The table lists approximately 110,000 clones, approximately 87% of them singletons. This sequence was found in an adult in good health. The sequenced sample was peripheral blood, obtained on day 0 of AZD1222 vaccination.

The CDR3 DNA follows: TGTGCCAGCAGCCAGGACAGGGGTGGTAATTCACCCCTCCACTTT. Its translation: CASSQDRGGNSPLHF. The chain recombines TRBV7-2 with TRBJ1-6; TRBD1 matches 9 bases. Trimming took 5 bases from V and 6 from J; bases not matched to a gene: 5. The CDR3 is 15 amino acids. CDR1 and CDR2 from the germline V gene are SGHTA and FQGNSA.